This T cell receptor beta chain was obtained from a study of shared clonotypes between healthy human individuals. Across the study: The plates for each donor numbered three CD4 naive, three CD4 memory, two CD8 naive and one CD8 memory.

The CDR3 runs 19 residues. V shed 5 bases and J 4 bases; nucleotides not matched to a gene: 18. The germline V gene encodes CDR1 SEHNR and CDR2 FQNEAQ (reference sequence). Selected positively for CCR7 and CD45RO-negative, naive CD8 cells excluded terminally differentiated effector memory CD45RA+ cells. HIV-negative, healthy adults without recent acute infections or vaccinations were the donors. In replicate PCRs of sorted subsets, about 190 ng DNA, tens of thousands of T cell genomes, was used. In the original processing: Filtering differed, since immunoSEQ gave only junction sequences and no quality scores. The data were produced by immunoSEQ multiplex PCR, yet TCRdb's version contains in-frame clones alone and is incomplete. D and trimming come from the DNA, and the V and J calls and clone size come from that table. The table lists some 580,000 clones, roughly 98% of them singletons, with around 0.3% in the top ten.

The receptor's source is a man aged 25-40 years in good health. Sequencing was carried out using naive CD8+ T cells sorted from blood. V is TRBV7-9 and J is TRBJ2-7, with TRBD1 matching 12 bases. The CDR3 here is CASSVPLGGQGARIYEQYF. DNA for the CDR3: TGTGCCAGCAGCGTACCGCTTGGGGGACAGGGGGCGCGGATATACGAGCAGTACTTC.